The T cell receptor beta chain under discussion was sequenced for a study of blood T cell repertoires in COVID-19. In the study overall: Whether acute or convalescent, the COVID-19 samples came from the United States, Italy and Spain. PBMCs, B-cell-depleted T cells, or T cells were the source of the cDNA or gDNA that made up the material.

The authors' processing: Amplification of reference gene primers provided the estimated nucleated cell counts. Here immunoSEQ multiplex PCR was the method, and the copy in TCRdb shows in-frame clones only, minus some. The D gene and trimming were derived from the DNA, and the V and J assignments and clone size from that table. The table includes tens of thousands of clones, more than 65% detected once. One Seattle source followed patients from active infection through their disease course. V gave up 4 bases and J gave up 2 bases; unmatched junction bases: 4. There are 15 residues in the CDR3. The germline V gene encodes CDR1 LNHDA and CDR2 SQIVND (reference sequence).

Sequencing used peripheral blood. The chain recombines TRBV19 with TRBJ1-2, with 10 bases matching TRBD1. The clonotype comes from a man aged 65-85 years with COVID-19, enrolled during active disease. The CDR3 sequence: CASSTKTGGNYGYTF. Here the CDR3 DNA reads TGTGCCAGTAGTACCAAGACAGGGGGCAACTATGGCTACACCTTC.